Detailed here is one TCR beta chain. Its cognate antigen is unknown. This specimen includes other DNA sequences encoding the same CDR3. The data originate from a study of immune evolution from preneoplasia to lung adenocarcinoma. Overall study: HLA loss of heterozygosity: 5.5% to 8.5% AIS, under 19% MIA, 30% to 35% ADC, none AAH. Findings and limits, study-wide: T cell clonality was higher in KRAS-mutant than EGFR-mutant or wild-type nodules. Top clone share appeared to fall from AAH through AIS, MIA, adenocarcinoma.

Resections took place in Japan or China from the mid-2010s to the late 2010s. Sequencing was performed with immunoSEQ multiplex PCR; in TCRdb, only in-frame clones are kept and a portion is missing. The sample has about 26,000 clones; approximately 69% are singletons. V was pared by 3 bases and J by 2 bases, with 13 bases between. The CDR3 is made up of 15 amino acids. The germline CDR1 and CDR2 sequences are KGHSH and LQKENI. Specimen: FFPE invasive lung adenocarcinoma tissue. This TCR came from a person aged 60 to 70 with invasive lung adenocarcinoma. Some clones in this sample may be carry-over from other donors' samples. This rearrangement joins TRBV18 to TRBJ2-5; a possible D gene is TRBD2 (6 bases). CDR3 coding DNA: TGTGCCAGCTCACCGCGGGGACGCCTACAAGAGACCCAGTACTTC. This sequence encodes CASSPRGRLQETQYF.